These 10 T cell receptor beta chains share one sample of origin, sequenced in a study of blood T cell repertoires in COVID-19. Repertoires were generated with immunoSEQ multiplex PCR, while TCRdb's copy carries only in-frame clones and drops some. The sample includes 55,000 to 80,000 clones, over 75% of them seen just once. The sample consisted of peripheral blood. Receptors were obtained from a man between 60 and 75 years old with acute or convalescent COVID-19.

This rearrangement joins TRBV14 to TRBJ1-4; D is uncertain. The V end was cut by 0 bases, the J end by 3 bases, with 8 bases between. The CDR3 sequence is 15 residues long. Per the germline V gene, CDR1 is SGHDN and CDR2 is FVKESK. The CDR3, as DNA: TGTGCCAGCAGCCAAGATACACATTCTAATGAAAAACTGTTTTTT. It specifies CASSQDTHSNEKLFF.

This clone came up a few times. The chain employs TRBV7-9 and TRBJ2-2, with D maybe TRBD1 (6 bases). V was clipped by 2 bases and J by 5 bases, with 18 bases between them. Germline V gene lookup returns CDR1 SEHNR and CDR2 FQNEAQ (reference sequence). The CDR3 contains 17 residues. CDR3 in DNA: TGTGCCAGCAGCTTAAAAGCCCAGGGGTCGGGGACCGGGGAGCTGTTTTTT. Its translation: CASSLKAQGSGTGELFF.

The DNA of the CDR3 is TGCGCCAGCAGTGAGTCTGCAGGTGGGGGGGGTGAGCAGTTCTTC. Protein: CASSESAGGGGEQFF. The chain recombines TRBV10-2 with TRBJ2-1; 7 positions match TRBD2. The CDR3 totals 15 residues. V shed 0 bases and J 9 bases; nucleotides not matched to a gene: 8. Germline CDR1 is WSHSY and CDR2 is SAAADI.

The gene calls are TRBV9 and TRBJ2-7; D may be TRBD2 (7 bases). The CDR3 loop spans 13 amino acids. Germline V CDR1 and CDR2: SGDLS, YYNGEE. The ends were cut back, 0 bases at V and 5 bases at J, with 9 bases in the middle. The DNA of the CDR3 is TGTGCCAGCAGCGTAGCGGGGGGCCACGAGCAGTACTTC. It encodes CASSVAGGHEQYF.

The chain couples TRBV5-5 to TRBJ2-7, with a weak D call TRBD1 (6 bases). Looked up from germline, CDR1 is SGHKS and CDR2 is YYEKEE (reference sequence). Trimming left V 2 bases short and J 5 bases short, with 8 bases between. The CDR3 sequence is 12 residues long. The CDR3 coding sequence is TGTGCCAGCAGCTTTACAGGGAACGAGCAGTACTTC. Translated, it gives CASSFTGNEQYF. Drawing the rest from reference TRBV5-5 and TRBJ2-7, the complete variable domain is DAGVTQSPTHLIKTRGQQVTLRCSPISGHKSVSWYQQVLGQGPQFIFQYYEKEERGRGNFPDRFSARQFPNYSSELNVNALLLGDSALYLCASSFTGNEQYFGPGTRLTVT.

The chain has TRBV21-1 and TRBJ1-6; the table names TRBD1, a call not compared with the DNA. TRBV21-1 has pseudogene status. The CDR3 covers 15 residues. CDR3 sequence (DNA): TGTGCCAGCAGCAAGGTCCCAGGTAGTTCTTCACCCCTCCACTTT. Translated, it gives CASSKVPGSSSPLHF.

The chain links TRBV2 to TRBJ1-2; D is possibly TRBD1 (5 bases). The germline V and J ends were trimmed by 3 bases and 8 bases, with 13 bases remaining between them. This CDR3 is 13 amino acids long. CDR1 is SNHLY and CDR2 is FYNNEI in the germline V gene. The CDR3 DNA follows: TGTGCCAGCAGTGATACGTCAGGGAAGGGCTACACCTTC. This gives the protein CASSDTSGKGYTF.

The CDR3 coding sequence is TGTGCCAGCTCAGACAGCCGCCTTACTGAAAAACTGTTTTTT. It translates to CASSDSRLTEKLFF. The chain links TRBV18 to TRBJ1-4, with a tentative D call TRBD1 (5 bases). Germline V gene data show CDR1 as KGHSH and CDR2 as LQKENI. The V gene lost 5 bases and the J gene lost 7 bases, with 14 bases spanning the gap. The CDR3 runs 14 residues. The whole variable domain, filled in from reference TRBV18 and TRBJ1-4, reads NAGVMQNPRHLVRRRGQEARLRCSPMKGHSHVYWYRQLPEEGLKFMVYLQKENIIDESGMPKERFSAEFPKEGPSILRIQQVVRGDSAAYFCASSDSRLTEKLFFGSGTQLSVL.

This clone was recorded only once. V and J are TRBV7-2 and TRBJ2-2, with 8 bases that match TRBD1. The CDR3 length is 16 residues. Germline CDR1 SGHTA, CDR2 FQGNSA. Unmatched junction bases numbered 4, after V lost 2 bases and J lost 2 bases. CDR3 loop: CASSLLGQGNTGELFF. The CDR3, as DNA: TGTGCCAGCAGCTTACTCGGACAGGGAAACACCGGGGAGCTGTTTTTT.

The chain is built from TRBV7-9 and TRBJ1-6; 8 bases map to TRBD1. V was pared by 4 bases and J by 7 bases, with 9 bases of the junction left unmatched. CDR1 and CDR2 (germline): SEHNR, FQNEAQ (reference sequence). This CDR3 comprises 16 residues. Written as DNA, the CDR3 is TGTGCCAGCAGCTCTACCGCTGGACAGGGAAATTCACCCCTCCACTTT. Translated: CASSSTAGQGNSPLHF.